A selection of T cell receptor beta chains follows, all from one sample in a study of metastatic and nonmetastatic thyroid tumors. With MiXCR, TCRdb reprocessed the PCR reads. Counted here are about 6,900 clones, approximately 40% occurring once; the ten biggest clones make up roughly 40%. What was sequenced was tumor tissue. Source of these receptors: a female donor with papillary thyroid cancer or a benign thyroid nodule (not recorded which). Some clones in this sample may be carry-over from other donors' samples. Each CDR3 is given without its conserved first and last residue. The order of the fields is CDR3 protein, D gene, V gene. A D gene is named only where the DNA matches it firmly.

ASSLRSGLYSGNTIY | . | TRBV28
ASSLGASGMTGNTQY | TRBD2 | TRBV11-2
ASRPDYNEQF | . | TRBV2
ASRKDPSAGELF | . | TRBV5-6
ASSLATVSDQPQH | . | TRBV7-8
ASSFVTLTGELF | . | TRBV27
ASSSAYTGELF | . | TRBV10-2
AWSSWTGVGTGELF | TRBD1 | TRBV30
ASRNAGGGNQPQH | TRBD1 | TRBV6-1
SARDIAGGLYEQY | TRBD2 | TRBV20-1
ASSELAGMDTGELF | TRBD2 | TRBV6-1
ASSYGEGLYTEAF | . | TRBV6-2/TRBV6-3
AWSVSGEDTQY | . | TRBV30
ANSTANTGELF | . | TRBV28
ASSLSGRGYEQY | TRBD2 | TRBV11-2
ASSLYRGLGETQY | TRBD1 | TRBV28
ASSAGRFGYT | . | TRBV5-1
ASSLALASGTDTQY | TRBD2 | TRBV5-1
ASSSGTENYEQY | TRBD1 | TRBV27
ASSLVGGASYEQY | . | TRBV11-2
SARDRDRGLAEAF | TRBD1 | TRBV20-1
ASSLGTGAQSYT | TRBD1 | TRBV12-3/TRBV12-4
ASSAFTGTSGRGTQY | TRBD2 | TRBV6-1
AWSVLDTTSGNTIY | . | TRBV30
ASGRDTQY | . | TRBV6-1
SASRKVGTEAF | . | TRBV20-1
ASSLKLGTGGIYEQY | TRBD1 | TRBV11-2
ASSLGSPINEQF | . | TRBV5-1
ASGVSYNEQF | . | TRBV9
ASSETSGRGREQF | TRBD2 | TRBV11-2
ATSRGERETDTQY | TRBD2 | TRBV15
ASGLLGQGPNQPQH | TRBD1 | TRBV28
SAALFRGTEAF | . | TRBV20-1
ASSQDEGQGAYGYT | TRBD1 | TRBV4-1
ASSFAGGMYEQY | TRBD2 | TRBV12-3/TRBV12-4
SAIGELSYEQY | . | TRBV20-1
ATSDQTRGIRNEQF | . | TRBV24-1
SARDWGDRWPHYGYT | TRBD1 | TRBV20-1
ASSTSHQETQY | . | TRBV12-3/TRBV12-4
ASSLVHNQPHH | . | TRBV27
ASSTSRNTIY | . | TRBV18
ASSAEGRSNQPQH | . | TRBV9
ASSLAGQRSSTDTQY | . | TRBV27
SASACRADGEQF | . | TRBV20-1
ASSQERRTFYEQY | . | TRBV4-1
ASSYGVAGELF | . | TRBV7-9
SSIQTSGTDTQY | TRBD2 | TRBV4-3
ASRRDMVIDEQF | . | TRBV6-5
ASSWDRGVYEQY | TRBD1 | TRBV5-6
ASSKTAGQGNEQY | TRBD1 | TRBV7-2
ASSLGTGGSYTEAF | TRBD1 | TRBV3-1
ASSEAQGKSYEQY | . | TRBV6-1
ASRHEKREPRDRFRMF | TRBD1 | TRBV5-1
ASSQVAGVGTGIYEQY | TRBD1 | TRBV4-2